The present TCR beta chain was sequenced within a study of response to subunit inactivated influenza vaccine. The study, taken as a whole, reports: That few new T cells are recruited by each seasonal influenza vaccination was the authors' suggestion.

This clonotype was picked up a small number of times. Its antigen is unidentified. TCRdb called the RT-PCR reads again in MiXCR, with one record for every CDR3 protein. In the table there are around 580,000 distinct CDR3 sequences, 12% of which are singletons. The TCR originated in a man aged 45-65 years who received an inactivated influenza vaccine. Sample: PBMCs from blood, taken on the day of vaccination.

In DNA, the CDR3 is TGTGCCAGCAGCTTACAGGACAGACATGGCTACACCTTC. Its translation is CASSLQDRHGYTF. The V and J genes are TRBV7-2 and TRBJ1-2, with D maybe TRBD1 (6 bases). V was clipped by 2 bases and J by 6 bases, with 10 bases between them. The CDR3 is made up of 13 amino acids. Germline V gene sequence: CDR1 SGHTA, CDR2 FQGNSA.